These 26 T cell receptor beta chains share one sample of origin, sequenced in a study of blood T cell repertoires in COVID-19 (dated by TCRdb to about 2020). Receptors were amplified or captured by the immunoSEQ multiplex PCR assay. Held by TCRdb, this immuneACCESS table contains in-frame sequences only and omits some clones. Under half of the omission traces to an unresolved V gene where checked; the cause of the rest is unknown. The sample yields 200,000 or so clones; approximately 83% were counted once. The ten largest clonotypes hold approximately 10% of the sample. Sequenced input: peripheral blood. These receptors all come from a human donor with active or convalescent COVID-19. The donor label of this sample is uncertain.

The rearrangement joins TRBV7-8 to TRBJ2-3; 7 bases line up with TRBD1. The V gene's germline CDR1 is SGHVS and CDR2 FQNEAQ. The CDR3 extends over 16 amino acids. After removal of 5 bases from V and 6 bases from J, the junction contained 14 bases not matched to a gene. The DNA of the CDR3 is TGTGCCAGCAGCCCCAGGTTGGGACAGCCCGTGGATACGCAGTATTTT. Translating gives CASSPRLGQPVDTQYF.

The CDR3 DNA is TGTGCCAGCAGTGCGGGAAGCAATCAGCCCCAGCATTTT. It specifies CASSAGSNQPQHF. The V call is TRBV2, the J call TRBJ1-5, with D uncertain. This CDR3 contains 13 residues. V was pared by 4 bases and J by 1 base, with 5 bases between. CDR1 is SNHLY, CDR2 FYNNEI, per germline.

The chain couples TRBV7-2 to TRBJ1-2, with 10 bases that match TRBD1. V lost 4 bases and J lost 2; bases outside the gene matches: 1. Germline V CDR1 and CDR2: SGHTA, FQGNSA. The CDR3 has 14 residues. CDR3 bases: TGTGCCAGCAGCTGGGGACAGGGGAACTATGGCTACACCTTC. Translating it yields CASSWGQGNYGYTF.

This rearrangement joins TRBV3-1 (or the pseudogene TRBV3-2) to TRBJ2-3; D remains ambiguous. Per the germline V gene, CDR1 is LGHDT and CDR2 is YNNKEL (reference sequence). V lost 4 bases and J lost 0, with 14 bases in between. This CDR3 is 16 amino acids long. The CDR3 region has the DNA TGTGCCAGCAGCCCGCGACAAGAACCTAGCACAGATACGCAGTATTTT. Encoded protein: CASSPRQEPSTDTQYF.

The chain links TRBV7-2 to TRBJ1-1; D not resolved. V lost 3 bases, J lost 1 base, and 3 bases lay in between. The CDR3 sequence is 12 residues long. CDR1 is SGHTA, CDR2 FQGNSA, per germline. CDR3 DNA sequence: TGTGCCAGCAGCTTCTCGAACACTGAAGCTTTCTTT. It is translated as CASSFSNTEAFF. The variable domain in full, with the rest retrieved from reference TRBV7-2 and TRBJ1-1, is GAGVSQSPSNKVTEKGKDVELRCDPISGHTALYWYRQSLGQGLEFLIYFQGNSAPDKSGLPSDRFSAERTGGSVSTLTIQRTQQEDSAVYLCASSFSNTEAFFGQGTRLTVV.

V is TRBV4-3 and J is TRBJ1-2, with TRBD1 matching 7 bases. CDR3 length: 15 amino acids. CDR1 and CDR2 from the germline V gene are LGHNA and YSLEER. The junction had 9 bases not matched to a gene; V was cut back by 1 base and J by 7 bases. CDR3 sequence: CASSQATGAVVGYTF. CDR3 sequence (DNA): TGCGCCAGCAGCCAAGCTACAGGGGCCGTAGTTGGCTACACCTTC.

CDR3 bases: TGCGCCAGCAGCCATGCAGAAACCGGGGAGCTGTTTTTT. Amino acids: CASSHAETGELFF. This rearrangement joins TRBV5-1 to TRBJ2-2; D not resolved. The CDR3 length is 13 residues. With 4 bases removed from V and 5 bases from J, the gap between germline ends came to 9 bases. Germline V gene data show CDR1 as SGHRS and CDR2 as YFSETQ.

This sequence joins TRBV2 and TRBJ2-5, with 9 bases fitting TRBD1. The CDR3 has 15 amino acids. J gave up 4 bases and V 7 bases, and 10 bases lay outside the gene matches. Germline loops: CDR1 SNHLY, CDR2 FYNNEI. CDR3 sequence reads: CASNAQGAFGETQYF. The DNA of the CDR3 is TGTGCCAGCAACGCACAGGGGGCTTTCGGAGAGACCCAGTACTTC.

The J gene is TRBJ1-4, the V gene TRBV6-5; D is uncertain. The ends were cut back, 8 bases at V and 8 bases at J, with 12 bases in the middle. The CDR3 spans 12 residues. Germline V gene data show CDR1 as MNHEY and CDR2 as SVGAGI. CDR3 residues: CASRGGKEKLFF. DNA for the CDR3: TGTGCCAGCCGGGGTGGAAAGGAAAAACTGTTTTTT.

The chain is built from TRBV4-3 and TRBJ1-5; TRBD1 aligns across 7 bases. CDR3 size: 15 residues. V shed 5 bases and J 6 bases; nucleotides not matched to a gene: 10. The V gene's germline CDR1 is LGHNA and CDR2 YSLEER. The chain's CDR3 is CASSRGHQGSQPQHF. CDR3 nucleotides: TGCGCCAGCAGCAGGGGGCATCAAGGGAGTCAGCCCCAGCATTTT.

As DNA, the CDR3 is TGCAGCGTTAGCTCAGGGCCGGCTGAAGCTTTCTTT. It translates to CSVSSGPAEAFF. V gene TRBV29-1 combines with J gene TRBJ1-1; D might be TRBD1 (5 bases). This CDR3 has 12 residues. CDR1 is SQVTM and CDR2 is ANQGSEA in the germline V gene. Trimming left V 5 bases short and J 6 bases short, with 13 bases between.

The J gene is TRBJ1-2, the V gene TRBV9, with TRBD1 matching 7 bases. From germline, CDR1 is SGDLS and CDR2 YYNGEE. Trimming cost V 3 bases and J 2 bases; bases outside gene matches: 4. The CDR3 sequence is 14 residues long. The CDR3 sequence is CASSGGQKNYGYTF. As DNA, the CDR3 is TGTGCCAGCAGCGGGGGACAGAAGAACTATGGCTACACCTTC.

The chain employs TRBV6-5 and TRBJ2-7; 11 positions match TRBD2. The CDR3 is 15 amino acids. CDR1 and CDR2 from the germline V gene are MNHEY and SVGAGI. V gave up 6 bases and J gave up 2 bases; unmatched junction bases: 6. This chain's CDR3 is CASRTGTSGPYEQYF. The CDR3 DNA reads as TGTGCCAGCAGAACCGGGACTAGCGGACCCTACGAGCAGTACTTC.

This rearrangement joins TRBV29-1 to TRBJ1-1; no firm D call. CDR1 and CDR2 from the germline V gene are SQVTM and ANQGSEA. V was trimmed by 4 bases and J by 2 bases, leaving 8 bases between them. There are 12 residues in the CDR3. This chain's CDR3 is CSVGGSNTEAFF. CDR3 sequence (DNA): TGCAGCGTTGGAGGAAGTAACACTGAAGCTTTCTTT. Full variable domain (remainder filled in from reference TRBV29-1 and TRBJ1-1): SAVISQKPSRDICQRGTSLTIQCQVDSQVTMMFWYRQQPGQSLTLIATANQGSEATYESGFVIDKFPISRPNLTFSTLTVSNMSPEDSSIYLCSVGGSNTEAFFGQGTRLTVV.

The chain carries TRBV25-1 and TRBJ2-2; D uncertain. CDR1 is MGHDK and CDR2 is SYGVNS in the germline V gene. Trimming stripped 6 bases from V and 1 base from J, with 15 bases between. The CDR3 extends over 16 amino acids. In nucleotides, the CDR3 is TGTGCCAGCAGCCCTTCGGCGGAAGGGAACACCGGGGAGCTGTTTTTT. It translates to CASSPSAEGNTGELFF.

In this sample, this clone turned up a few times. CDR3 nucleotides: TGCGCCAGCAGTGATTTTCTAGCGGGAGGCCTCGAAGGGGAGCAGTTCTTC. Amino acid sequence: CASSDFLAGGLEGEQFF. The J gene is TRBJ2-1, the V gene TRBV10-1, with 11 positions matching TRBD2. The V segment lost 3 bases and the J segment 10 bases; nucleotides outside the gene matches: 14. CDR3 length: 17 amino acids. Germline loops: CDR1 WNHNN, CDR2 SYGVQD (reference sequence).

The chain carries TRBV11-2 and TRBJ1-4; TRBD1 matches 7 bases. Unmatched junction bases numbered 7, after V lost 5 bases and J lost 4 bases. The CDR3 is made up of 15 amino acids. Germline CDR1 reads SGHAT; CDR2 reads FQNNGV. The CDR3 DNA is TGTGCCAGCAGCCCCCGGACAGGCGTTAATGAAAAACTGTTTTTT. Protein product: CASSPRTGVNEKLFF.

This chain joins TRBV9 and TRBJ2-5, with a tentative D call TRBD1 (6 bases). This CDR3 comprises 15 residues. Trimming removed 0 bases from V and 4 bases from J, with 13 bases in between. Germline CDR1 reads SGDLS; CDR2 reads YYNGEE. The CDR3: CASSVGRQDPETQYF. DNA for the CDR3: TGTGCCAGCAGCGTAGGTAGACAGGATCCAGAGACCCAGTACTTC.

The rearrangement links TRBV6-4 to TRBJ2-2; 11 bases align to TRBD1. The trim removed 3 bases at V and 3 bases at J, leaving 15 bases unmatched. This CDR3 comprises 20 residues. CDR1 and CDR2 (germline): MRHNA, SNTAGT. CDR3 amino acids: CASSDQGTGGRPSDTGELFF. The CDR3 region has the DNA TGTGCCAGCAGTGATCAAGGGACAGGGGGTAGGCCTTCGGACACCGGGGAGCTGTTTTTT.

The J gene is TRBJ2-7, the V gene TRBV5-4, with TRBD1 as a possible D gene (6 bases). The V gene's germline CDR1 is SGHNT and CDR2 YYREEE (reference sequence). The germline V and J ends were trimmed by 4 bases and 2 bases, with 10 bases remaining between them. The CDR3 spans 13 residues. DNA for the CDR3: TGTGCCAGCAGCCATGACAGGACCTACGAGCAGTACTTC. Amino acid sequence: CASSHDRTYEQYF.

This chain uses TRBV6-2 or TRBV6-3 with TRBJ1-1; possible D gene TRBD1, 5 bases. V lost 6 bases to trimming and J lost 1 base, with 15 bases between them. CDR1 and CDR2 (germline): MNHEY, SVGEGT. The CDR3 runs 15 residues. Here the CDR3 reads CASSPRTSRNTEAFF. CDR3 DNA sequence: TGTGCCAGCAGCCCTAGGACAAGTCGGAACACTGAAGCTTTCTTT.

The chain couples TRBV7-2 to TRBJ2-5; 7 bases agree with TRBD1. Germline trimming cut 5 bases from V and 3 bases from J; bases unmatched to any gene: 9. There are 15 residues in the CDR3. Germline CDR1 is SGHTA and CDR2 is FQGNSA. The CDR3 protein is CASSMTPGTEETQYF. CDR3 nucleotide sequence: TGTGCCAGCAGCATGACCCCCGGGACAGAAGAGACCCAGTACTTC.

The chain couples TRBV5-1 to TRBJ1-1; no reliable D call. Germline V gene sequence: CDR1 SGHRS, CDR2 YFSETQ. The germline V and J ends were trimmed by 2 bases and 0 bases, with 8 bases remaining between them. The CDR3 is 14 residues long. The DNA for the CDR3 is TGCGCCAGCAGCTTAGGGAGCCTGAACACTGAAGCTTTCTTT. It codes for CASSLGSLNTEAFF.

V gene TRBV7-3 combines with J gene TRBJ1-2; D perhaps matches TRBD1 (5 bases). The germline gives CDR1 SGHTA, CDR2 FQGTGA. This CDR3 has 16 residues. The germline V and J ends were trimmed by 5 bases and 6 bases, with 22 bases remaining between them. The CDR3 DNA reads TGTGCCAGCAGCACCACAGGAGATATCACTCGGGATGGCTACACCTTC. It is translated as CASSTTGDITRDGYTF.

The chain has TRBV6-5 and TRBJ1-1, with TRBD1 identical over 8 bases. The CDR3 totals 15 residues. Per germline, CDR1 MNHEY and CDR2 SVGAGI. Trimming took 5 bases from V and 1 from J; bases not matched to a gene: 6. CDR3 amino acids: CASSTFDRGNTEAFF. The CDR3 DNA reads TGTGCCAGCAGTACCTTTGACAGGGGGAACACTGAAGCTTTCTTT.

J is TRBJ1-2 and V is TRBV28, with D tentatively TRBD1 (6 bases). The germline CDR1 and CDR2 sequences are MDHEN and SYDVKM. This CDR3 is built from 13 residues. Trimming shortened V by 4 bases and J by 5 bases, and 11 bases separated the two germline ends. The CDR3 protein is CASSSAGDYGYTF. For the CDR3, the DNA is TGTGCCAGCAGTTCGGCAGGGGATTATGGCTACACCTTC.